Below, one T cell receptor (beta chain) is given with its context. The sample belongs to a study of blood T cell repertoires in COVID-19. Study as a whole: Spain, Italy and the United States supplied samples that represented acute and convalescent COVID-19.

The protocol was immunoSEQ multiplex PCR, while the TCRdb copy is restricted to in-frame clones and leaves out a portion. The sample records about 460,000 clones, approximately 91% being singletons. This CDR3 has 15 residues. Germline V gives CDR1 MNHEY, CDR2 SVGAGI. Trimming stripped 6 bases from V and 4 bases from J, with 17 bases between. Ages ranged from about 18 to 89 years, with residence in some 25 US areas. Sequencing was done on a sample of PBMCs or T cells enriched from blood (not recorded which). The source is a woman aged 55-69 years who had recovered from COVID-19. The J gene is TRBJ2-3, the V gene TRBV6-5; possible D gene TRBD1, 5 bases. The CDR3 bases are TGTGCCAGCAGCCAACTCAGGGTGGACCCAGATACGCAGTATTTT. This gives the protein CASSQLRVDPDTQYF.